The 25 T cell receptor beta chains presented below share a single source sample, sequenced in a study of cytomegalovirus exposure and HLA in healthy donors. Primers: 60 Vbeta forward and 13 Jbeta reverse. Produced via immunoSEQ multiplex PCR; TCRdb's table is partial and in-frame only. There are some 130,000 clones in the sample; almost 80% occur only once, and under 1.5% lies in the top ten. The specimen sequenced was PBMCs. Every receptor here comes from a female donor in good health and CMV-seronegative.

The chain's CDR3 is CASSVRPGRGETQYF. The CDR3 region has the DNA TGTGCCAGCAGTGTCCGCCCGGGCAGGGGAGAGACCCAGTACTTC. The chain joins TRBV6-1 to TRBJ2-5, with D possibly matching TRBD1 (6 bases). Trimming shortened V by 4 bases and J by 4 bases, and 16 bases separated the two germline ends. CDR1 is MNHNS and CDR2 is SASEGT in the germline V gene. This CDR3 region has 15 residues.

The sample holds one count of this clone. The J gene is TRBJ2-3, the V gene TRBV7-2; weak D call: TRBD2 (5 bases). Trimming stripped 2 bases from V and 4 bases from J, with 10 bases between. The CDR3 length is 14 residues. Germline V gives CDR1 SGHTA, CDR2 FQGNSA. This CDR3 is CASSLLGEADTQYF. The DNA of the CDR3 is TGTGCCAGCAGCTTATTGGGAGAGGCAGATACGCAGTATTTT.

The chain couples TRBV5-4 to TRBJ1-2; D uncertain. Trimming shortened V by 5 bases and J by 2 bases, and 10 bases separated the two germline ends. CDR1 is SGHNT and CDR2 is YYREEE in the germline V gene (reference sequence). The CDR3 sequence is 13 residues long. CDR3 region: CASSFRRNYGYTF. CDR3 sequence (DNA): TGTGCCAGCAGTTTCCGCAGGAACTATGGCTACACCTTC.

The count of this clone is one. The genes are TRBV7-2 and TRBJ2-3; TRBD2 matches 10 bases. Germline V gene lookup returns CDR1 SGHTA and CDR2 FQGNSA. The CDR3 consists of 17 residues. Trimming at V came to 3 bases and at J to 2 bases, leaving 8 bases not matched to a gene. CDR3 residues: CASSFSLLAGDTDTQYF. Here the CDR3 DNA reads TGTGCCAGCAGCTTTTCTCTCCTAGCGGGAGACACAGATACGCAGTATTTT.

Comment on this clone: This sample also contains other DNA sequences that code for the same CDR3. The CDR3 coding sequence is TGTGCCAGCAGCTTCGGACAGGGGGAGACCCAGTACTTC. Encoded protein: CASSFGQGETQYF. This chain uses TRBV11-2 with TRBJ2-5; 9 bases align to TRBD1. This CDR3 is 13 amino acids long. Trimming cost V 3 bases and J 5 bases; bases outside gene matches: 1. Germline CDR1 reads SGHAT; CDR2 reads FQNNGV.

CDR3 loop: CASSQDPRVGETQYF. In DNA form, the CDR3 reads TGTGCCAGCAGCCAAGATCCCAGGGTCGGGGAGACCCAGTACTTC. The gene calls are TRBV4-2 and TRBJ2-5, with a tentative D call TRBD1 (5 bases). Trimming removed 0 bases from V and 5 bases from J, with 13 bases in between. Germline CDR1 reads LGHNA; CDR2 reads YNFKEQ. The CDR3 is made up of 15 amino acids.

The chain combines TRBV19 with TRBJ2-1, with 7 bases matching TRBD1. With 10 bases clipped from V and 5 bases from J, the junction kept 11 bases outside the gene matches. Germline V CDR1 and CDR2: LNHDA, SQIVND (reference sequence). This CDR3 comprises 14 residues. CDR3 in amino acids: CATRATGYHNEQFF. The CDR3, as DNA: TGTGCCACGAGGGCGACAGGGTATCACAATGAGCAGTTCTTC.

This clone turned up a few times. The chain uses TRBV27 and TRBJ1-2, with 8 bases that match TRBD1. Germline CDR1 is MNHEY and CDR2 is SMNVEV (reference sequence). V shed 0 bases and J 2 bases; nucleotides not matched to a gene: 2. The CDR3 has 15 amino acids. The CDR3 region is CASSLSTGGNYGYTF. The CDR3 DNA sequence: TGTGCCAGCAGTTTATCTACAGGGGGGAACTATGGCTACACCTTC.

The V and J genes are TRBV6-4 and TRBJ2-3, with D maybe TRBD2 (6 bases). V dropped 6 bases and J dropped 3 bases, with 16 bases sitting between them. The CDR3 consists of 15 residues. CDR1 is MRHNA, CDR2 SNTAGT, per germline. The CDR3 DNA sequence: TGTGCCAGCAGGCGGGGCCCGTGGGAAACAGATACGCAGTATTTT. It codes for CASRRGPWETDTQYF.

The chain employs TRBV11-2 and TRBJ2-3; tentative D call: TRBD2 (5 bases). The CDR3 is 14 amino acids. V was clipped by 5 bases and J by 4 bases, with 13 bases between them. Germline loops: CDR1 SGHAT, CDR2 FQNNGV. CDR3 nucleotide sequence: TGTGCCAGCAGCGCCCGGGAATCCTCAGATACGCAGTATTTT. The encoded protein is CASSARESSDTQYF.

The V and J genes are TRBV5-1 and TRBJ2-1; D unresolved. The V end was cut by 0 bases, the J end by 9 bases, with 13 bases between. This CDR3 has 14 amino acids. Germline values: CDR1 SGHRS, CDR2 YFSETQ. The chain's CDR3 is CASSLGARASEQFF. The CDR3 nucleotides are TGCGCCAGCAGCTTGGGAGCTAGAGCGAGTGAGCAGTTCTTC.

This clone appeared a few times. V usage is TRBV29-1 and J usage is TRBJ2-7; 10 nucleotides agree with TRBD2. The CDR3 totals 12 residues. V shed 4 bases and J 8 bases; nucleotides not matched to a gene: 5. Germline V gene sequence: CDR1 SQVTM, CDR2 ANQGSEA. The CDR3 region has the DNA TGCAGCGTTGGCCTAGCGGGAGATAAGCAGTACTTC. Translation: CSVGLAGDKQYF.

V usage is TRBV6-5 and J usage is TRBJ1-2; TRBD1 matches at 7 bases. CDR3 length: 14 residues. The V gene end was trimmed by 2 bases and the J gene end by 5 bases; junction bases not matched to a gene: 5. CDR1 is MNHEY and CDR2 is SVGAGI in the germline V gene. CDR3 in amino acids: CASSYRHRGYGYTF. CDR3 DNA: TGTGCCAGCAGTTACCGTCACAGGGGTTATGGCTACACCTTC.

This clone appeared a single time. The gene calls are TRBV19 and TRBJ2-1, with 12 positions matching TRBD2. This CDR3 is built from 15 residues. In germline, CDR1 is LNHDA, CDR2 SQIVND (reference sequence). J gave up 4 bases and V 10 bases, and 8 bases lay outside the gene matches. CDR3 protein: CATTRTSGVYNEQFF. The CDR3, as DNA: TGTGCCACCACAAGGACTAGCGGGGTATACAATGAGCAGTTCTTC. The full variable domain, in which reference TRBV19 and TRBJ2-1 provide the parts outside the CDR3, is DGGITQSPKYLFRKEGQNVTLSCEQNLNHDAMYWYRQDPGQGLRLIYYSQIVNDFQKGDIAEGYSVSREKKESFPLTVTSAQKNPTAFYLCATTRTSGVYNEQFFGPGTRLTVL.

J is TRBJ1-4 and V is TRBV28; D perhaps matches TRBD1 (6 bases). Germline lookup yields CDR1 MDHEN and CDR2 SYDVKM. The CDR3 runs to 12 residues. The V end lost 8 bases, the J end lost 8 bases, and 12 bases lay between the germline ends. CDR3 DNA: TGTGCCAGCGAGGGACACAAAGAAAAACTGTTTTTT. It is translated as CASEGHKEKLFF. Variable domain in full (rest from reference TRBV28 and TRBJ1-4): DVKVTQSSRYLVKRTGEKVFLECVQDMDHENMFWYRQDPGLGLRLIYFSYDVKMKEKGDIPEGYSVSREKKERFSLILESASTNQTSMYLCASEGHKEKLFFGSGTQLSVL.

DNA of the CDR3: TGTGCCAGTAGGGGAAGGGGTCCTGAAGCTTTCTTT. Its translation is CASRGRGPEAFF. J is TRBJ1-1 and V is TRBV19, with D tentatively TRBD1 (5 bases). The length of the CDR3 is 12 residues. V lost 6 bases and J lost 6, with 11 bases in between. Germline-derived CDR1 and CDR2 are LNHDA and SQIVND (reference sequence).

The chain joins TRBV25-1 to TRBJ1-3; possibly TRBD1 for D (5 bases). The CDR3 runs 16 residues. CDR1 is MGHDK, CDR2 SYGVNS, per germline. Trimming removed 7 bases at V and 0 bases at J, with 16 bases between. CDR3 nucleotides: TGTGCCAGCACCGAAGGGGTCCTCGGCTCTGGAAACACCATATATTTT. It translates to CASTEGVLGSGNTIYF.

This clone was seen a few times. The chain recombines TRBV9 with TRBJ2-7, with 9 bases matching TRBD1. The CDR3 has 14 amino acids. Germline CDR1 reads SGDLS; CDR2 reads YYNGEE. The V and J ends lost 3 bases and 0 bases, in that order; junction bases with no gene match: 1. The chain's CDR3 is CASSATGGSYEQYF. CDR3 DNA: TGTGCCAGCAGCGCGACAGGGGGCTCCTACGAGCAGTACTTC.

The chain joins TRBV11-2 to TRBJ1-1; no clear D gene. The CDR3 extends over 14 amino acids. CDR1 SGHAT and CDR2 FQNNGV come from the germline V gene. V was trimmed by 5 bases and J by 6 bases, leaving 16 bases between them. CDR3 DNA: TGTGCCAGCAGCCTGGGCACGGCGTGGGCTGAAGCTTTCTTT. Its translation is CASSLGTAWAEAFF.

The V gene is TRBV19, the J gene TRBJ1-2; D remains unclear. Germline V gene sequence: CDR1 LNHDA, CDR2 SQIVND (reference sequence). V lost 6 bases and J 4 bases, leaving 9 bases between the germline ends. The CDR3 covers 12 residues. The DNA for the CDR3 is TGTGCCAGTAGACCAGAAAGCTATGGCTACACCTTC. It yields the protein CASRPESYGYTF.

This clone has just a few counts. CDR3 sequence: CASSLEELHYGYTF. The CDR3 region has the DNA TGTGCCAGCAGCTTAGAAGAGTTACACTATGGCTACACCTTC. V is TRBV7-2 and J is TRBJ1-2; D remains unclear. V lost 1 base, J lost 3 bases, and 9 bases lay in between. The CDR3 runs to 14 residues. Germline values: CDR1 SGHTA, CDR2 FQGNSA. Looking up the rest from reference TRBV7-2 and TRBJ1-2 gives the full variable domain: GAGVSQSPSNKVTEKGKDVELRCDPISGHTALYWYRQSLGQGLEFLIYFQGNSAPDKSGLPSDRFSAERTGGSVSTLTIQRTQQEDSAVYLCASSLEELHYGYTFGSGTRLTVV.

This rearrangement joins TRBV27 to TRBJ1-2, with D unresolved. The CDR3 extends over 14 amino acids. V was clipped by 4 bases and J by 1 base, with 10 bases between them. Looked up from germline, CDR1 is MNHEY and CDR2 is SMNVEV (reference sequence). This chain's CDR3 is CASSSAASNYGYTF. The CDR3 region has the DNA TGTGCCAGCAGTTCTGCTGCTAGTAACTATGGCTACACCTTC.

The chain carries TRBV30 and TRBJ2-6; 14 bases agree with TRBD2. Germline V gene lookup returns CDR1 GTSNPN and CDR2 SVGIG (reference sequence). The CDR3 spans 17 residues. This CDR3 reads CAWGLAGDSSGANVLTF. The CDR3, as DNA: TGTGCATGGGGACTAGCGGGAGATTCCTCTGGGGCCAACGTCCTGACTTTC.

This clone was seen more than once but under ten times. J is TRBJ2-3 and V is TRBV5-1; 7 positions agree with TRBD2. CDR3 length: 16 residues. The germline V gene encodes CDR1 SGHRS and CDR2 YFSETQ. The J segment lost 4 bases and the V segment lost 4 bases, leaving 12 bases of the junction unmatched. The CDR3 spells CASSPLGAGIPDTQYF. DNA of the CDR3: TGCGCCAGCAGCCCTCTAGGAGCGGGAATACCAGATACGCAGTATTTT.

The table lists this clone with a count of one. One end of the junction is discordant with germline, which a read error may explain. The chain employs TRBV15 and TRBJ2-2; 10 nucleotides agree with TRBD2. The germline V gene encodes CDR1 LNHNV and CDR2 YYDKDF (reference sequence). The CDR3 is made up of 17 amino acids. The DNA for the CDR3 is TGTGTCACCAGCACTAGCGGGGTCCCTGCGAACACCGGGGAGCTGTTTTTT. This translates into CVTSTSGVPANTGELFF.